Given below is one T cell receptor (beta chain) in context. Its antigen is not identified. This sample is drawn from a study of PD-1 blockade in classical Hodgkin lymphoma. Across the whole study: Intravenous infusions of nivolumab 3 mg/kg reached patients every 2 weeks. The study, taken as a whole, reports: CD4+ but not CD8+ TCR diversity rose significantly by C4D1. Complete responders' baseline diversity resembled that of newly diagnosed patients.

Trimming left V 9 bases short and J 8 bases short, with 15 bases between. Germline lookup yields CDR1 SGHNT and CDR2 YYREEE (reference sequence). The CDR3 sequence is 12 residues long. Clones were sequenced by immunoSEQ multiplex PCR, and TCRdb holds only the in-frame ones, with some missing. The sample yields some 52,000 clones, approximately 86% seen once. Sample time point: cycle 4 day 1 (C4D1), after 6 weeks of nivolumab. Each patient relapsed following autologous stem cell transplantation, and prior brentuximab vedotin exposure differed. This sample comprised peripheral blood mononuclear cells (PBMCs), obtained before the fourth cycle of nivolumab. This receptor was obtained from a human donor with classical Hodgkin lymphoma. The rearrangement uses TRBV5-4 and TRBJ2-1; D is tentatively TRBD1 or TRBD2 (5 bases each). CDR3 coding DNA: TGTGCCACCCGGGGCCCTAGGCATGAGCAGTTCTTC. This gives the protein CATRGPRHEQFF.